Below, 30 T cell receptor beta chains from the same sample are listed, as sequenced in a study of blood T cell repertoires in COVID-19. Here immunoSEQ multiplex PCR was the method, and the copy in TCRdb shows in-frame clones only, minus some. The sample lists approximately 300,000 clones; 85% to 90% were seen once. Sequenced sample: PBMCs or T cells enriched from blood (not recorded which). These receptors all stem from a woman aged 18-35 years who had recovered from COVID-19.

This clone was recorded once. V gene TRBV15 combines with J gene TRBJ1-5; TRBD1 is a possible D gene (5 bases). CDR3 length: 14 residues. V lost 4 bases to trimming and J lost 2 bases, with 9 bases between them. CDR1 and CDR2 (germline): LNHNV, YYDKDF (reference sequence). CDR3 DNA: TGTGCCACCAGCAAGGACATAGGCAATCAGCCCCAGCATTTT. This sequence encodes CATSKDIGNQPQHF.

This chain uses TRBV28 with TRBJ1-2; no definite D call. Trimming cost V 8 bases and J 1 base, with 5 bases left between them. CDR1 and CDR2 from the germline V gene are MDHEN and SYDVKM. The CDR3 runs 11 residues. The CDR3 bases are TGTGCCAGCTCGTTTAACTATGGCTACACCTTC. This gives the protein CASSFNYGYTF.

The chain has TRBV7-9 and TRBJ1-1; D is uncertain. The V gene's germline CDR1 is SEHNR and CDR2 FQNEAQ (reference sequence). This CDR3 is 12 amino acids long. Trimming took 2 bases from V and 7 from J, leaving 8 bases between them. The CDR3 bases are TGTGCCAGCAGCTTACTTAGGAGTGAAGCTTTCTTT. Translation: CASSLLRSEAFF. Full variable domain (missing parts from reference TRBV7-9 and TRBJ1-1): DTGVSQNPRHKITKRGQNVTFRCDPISEHNRLYWYRQTLGQGPEFLTYFQNEAQLEKSRLLSDRFSAERPKGSFSTLEIQRTEQGDSAMYLCASSLLRSEAFFGQGTRLTVV.

V and J are TRBV30 and TRBJ2-2; 9 bases are a match to TRBD2. The trim removed 8 bases at V and 6 bases at J, leaving 13 bases unmatched. The V gene's germline CDR1 is GTSNPN and CDR2 SVGIG (reference sequence). CDR3 length: 15 amino acids. CDR3 protein: CAGLKGGLASGELFF. CDR3 bases: TGTGCCGGCTTAAAGGGGGGACTAGCCTCCGGGGAGCTGTTTTTT. The full variable domain, completed using reference TRBV30 and TRBJ2-2, is SQTIHQWPATLVQPVGSPLSLECTVEGTSNPNLYWYRQAAGRGLQLLFYSVGIGQISSEVPQNLSASRPQDRQFILSSKKLLLSDSGFYLCAGLKGGLASGELFFGEGSRLTVL.

The V and J genes are TRBV28 and TRBJ1-1; 7 nucleotides align to TRBD1. The V gene end was trimmed by 8 bases and the J gene end by 0 bases; junction bases not matched to a gene: 9. The CDR3 is 15 amino acids. Germline values: CDR1 MDHEN, CDR2 SYDVKM. The CDR3 loop reads CASGSGQSLNTEAFF. The CDR3, as DNA: TGTGCCAGCGGCTCGGGACAGTCCTTGAACACTGAAGCTTTCTTT.

This sequence joins TRBV6-5 and TRBJ2-7; a weak D match, TRBD2 (5 bases). The V gene lost 4 bases and the J gene lost 1 base, with 11 bases spanning the gap. Germline CDR1 MNHEY, CDR2 SVGAGI. The CDR3 spans 14 residues. CDR3 nucleotides: TGTGCCAGCAGTTCCCGGACGGGGTCCTACGAGCAGTACTTC. Its protein product is CASSSRTGSYEQYF.

This clone was counted only a few times. The chain joins TRBV28 to TRBJ1-6; a weak D match, TRBD1 (5 bases). Germline values: CDR1 MDHEN, CDR2 SYDVKM. V lost 2 bases and J 9 bases, leaving 17 bases between the germline ends. The CDR3 is 16 amino acids. The CDR3 DNA reads TGTGCCAGCAGTTTAGCGGGGGAGGTCGTTGTTTCACCCCTCCACTTT. It specifies CASSLAGEVVVSPLHF.

The gene calls are TRBV4-2 and TRBJ2-1, with TRBD2 identical over 7 bases. The CDR3 totals 17 residues. Germline lookup yields CDR1 LGHNA and CDR2 YNFKEQ. V lost 1 base, J lost 3 bases, and 9 bases stayed unmatched. The CDR3 bases are TGTGCCAGCAGCCAAGTCGGTACTAGCGTAATCTACAATGAGCAGTTCTTC. Protein: CASSQVGTSVIYNEQFF.

The chain couples TRBV2 to TRBJ1-2; 7 bases map to TRBD1. V was clipped by 7 bases and J by 5 bases; unmatched bases: 10. The germline gives CDR1 SNHLY, CDR2 FYNNEI. This CDR3 has 14 amino acids. The CDR3: CASIGRDSYYGYTF. The CDR3 DNA reads TGTGCCAGCATAGGACGGGACAGTTATTATGGCTACACCTTC.

The chain is built from TRBV18 and TRBJ2-6; no clear D gene. This CDR3 is 15 amino acids long. Trimming took 2 bases from V and 1 from J, leaving 6 bases between them. Per germline, CDR1 KGHSH and CDR2 LQKENI. CDR3 loop: CASSPEESGANVLTF. CDR3 bases: TGTGCCAGCTCACCAGAGGAGTCTGGGGCCAACGTCCTGACTTTC. Based on the CDR3 plus reference TRBV18 and TRBJ2-6, the full variable domain is NAGVMQNPRHLVRRRGQEARLRCSPMKGHSHVYWYRQLPEEGLKFMVYLQKENIIDESGMPKERFSAEFPKEGPSILRIQQVVRGDSAAYFCASSPEESGANVLTFGAGSRLTVL.

The sample holds a few counts of this clone. The chain has TRBV28 and TRBJ1-1, with 7 bases identical to TRBD1. This CDR3 region has 15 residues. CDR1 and CDR2 from the germline V gene are MDHEN and SYDVKM. Trimming took 6 bases from V and 0 from J; bases not matched to a gene: 7. CDR3 in DNA: TGTGCCAGCAGGTATACAGGGGTTCTGAACACTGAAGCTTTCTTT. Translation gives CASRYTGVLNTEAFF.

The V call is TRBV3-1 (or the pseudogene TRBV3-2), the J call TRBJ2-7, with a weak D call TRBD1 (5 bases). V lost 8 bases to trimming and J lost 2 bases, with 10 bases between them. CDR1 and CDR2 (germline): LGHDT, YNNKEL (reference sequence). The CDR3 length is 12 residues. CDR3 protein: CASEGVAYEQYF. For the CDR3, the DNA is TGTGCCAGCGAAGGGGTTGCCTACGAGCAGTACTTC.

V usage is TRBV19 and J usage is TRBJ1-2, with TRBD1 matching 7 bases. The CDR3 is 14 residues long. The ends lost 5 bases at V and 4 bases at J; junction bases unmatched: 7. From germline, CDR1 is LNHDA and CDR2 SQIVND (reference sequence). The CDR3 region is CASSDLQGIYGYTF. CDR3 bases: TGTGCCAGTAGTGACCTACAGGGGATCTATGGCTACACCTTC.

The V call is TRBV25-1, the J call TRBJ1-1; possible D gene TRBD1, 5 bases. V was shortened by 3 bases and J by 10 bases, with 24 bases between the two germline ends. CDR3 length: 16 residues. Germline lookup yields CDR1 MGHDK and CDR2 SYGVNS. CDR3 amino acids: CASSDISAGERRGAFF. The CDR3, as DNA: TGTGCCAGCAGTGATATTTCGGCGGGTGAGCGGAGGGGAGCTTTCTTT.

The chain links TRBV21-1 to TRBJ2-3; the D segment call TRBD2 is taken from the table without a DNA check. TRBV21-1 is a pseudogene. CDR3 size: 18 residues. The CDR3 DNA is TGTGCCAGCAGCCTTGGCCTACTAGCGGGAGAAGAGGGAGATACGCAGTATTTT. This sequence encodes CASSLGLLAGEEGDTQYF.

J is TRBJ1-2 and V is TRBV28; 11 bases match TRBD1. V lost 5 bases, J lost 4 bases, and 21 bases stayed unmatched. Germline V gene data show CDR1 as MDHEN and CDR2 as SYDVKM. The CDR3 sequence is 20 residues long. CDR3 amino acids: CASSRWGIGQGAQPPYGYTF. The CDR3 region has the DNA TGTGCCAGCAGTCGTTGGGGGATTGGACAGGGGGCTCAACCCCCCTATGGCTACACCTTC.

V gene TRBV28 combines with J gene TRBJ1-2, with unresolved D. The V end lost 7 bases, the J end lost 1 base, and 10 bases lay between the germline ends. Germline loops: CDR1 MDHEN, CDR2 SYDVKM. This CDR3 has 13 amino acids. CDR3 sequence: CASTLTSNYGYTF. Written as DNA, the CDR3 is TGTGCCAGCACCTTGACTAGTAACTATGGCTACACCTTC.

The V and J genes are TRBV27 and TRBJ2-7, with D maybe TRBD2 (6 bases). The CDR3 consists of 15 residues. Trimming shortened V by 5 bases and J by 4 bases, and 18 bases separated the two germline ends. Germline CDR1 MNHEY, CDR2 SMNVEV (reference sequence). The CDR3 sequence: CASSLRWGDNYEQYF. The CDR3 DNA reads TGTGCCAGCAGTCTCCGGTGGGGGGATAATTACGAGCAGTACTTC.

The chain joins TRBV21-1 to TRBJ2-3; TRBD2 reflects the table's D call only, with no check against the DNA. TRBV21-1 is shown as a pseudogene. The CDR3 runs 15 residues. CDR3 sequence (DNA): TGTGCCAGCAGCGGACGGGGACTAGAGGCAGATACGCAGTATTTT. This codes for CASSGRGLEADTQYF.

The CDR3: CASSRDLGDSQAFF. Written as DNA, the CDR3 is TGTGCCAGCAGCCGCGACTTGGGGGACAGTCAAGCTTTCTTT. The chain is built from TRBV3-1 (or the pseudogene TRBV3-2) and TRBJ1-1; 7 bases line up with TRBD1. CDR1 is LGHDT, CDR2 YNNKEL, per germline (reference sequence). This CDR3 comprises 14 residues. V shed 4 bases, J shed 9 bases, and the junction held 11 bases outside the gene matches.

For the CDR3, the DNA is TGCGCCAGCAGCCCAGCGGGGGGGGGCACTGAAGCTTTCTTT. Translation: CASSPAGGGTEAFF. V is TRBV5-1 and J is TRBJ1-1, with D tentatively TRBD1 (5 bases). CDR3 length: 14 residues. Trimming removed 4 bases from V and 4 bases from J, with 14 bases in between. Germline V gene sequence: CDR1 SGHRS, CDR2 YFSETQ.

The genes are TRBV6-1 and TRBJ1-2, with a possible D match to TRBD1 (5 bases). The CDR3 extends over 13 amino acids. In germline, CDR1 is MNHNS, CDR2 SASEGT. The V end was cut by 2 bases, the J end by 3 bases, with 7 bases between. The CDR3 nucleotides are TGTGCCAGCAGTGAATTCAGGGACTATGGCTACACCTTC. Residues: CASSEFRDYGYTF.

V and J are TRBV24-1 and TRBJ2-3; TRBD2 matches 7 bases. The germline gives CDR1 KGHDR, CDR2 SFDVKD. V dropped 8 bases and J dropped 4; count of bases not matched to a gene: 8. The CDR3 runs 14 residues. The CDR3 spells CATTSGRVPDTQYF. The CDR3 DNA follows: TGTGCCACCACTAGCGGTCGAGTCCCAGATACGCAGTATTTT.

This sequence joins TRBV29-1 and TRBJ1-4; no reliable D call. The CDR3 is 14 amino acids. V lost 7 bases and J lost 7, with 19 bases in between. Germline CDR1 is SQVTM and CDR2 is ANQGSEA. Here the CDR3 reads CSATPGPGGEKLFF. CDR3 nucleotide sequence: TGCAGCGCTACCCCCGGCCCGGGAGGTGAAAAACTGTTTTTT.

The chain employs TRBV2 and TRBJ1-2, with D perhaps TRBD1 (5 bases). There are 17 residues in the CDR3. Germline V gives CDR1 SNHLY, CDR2 FYNNEI. Trimming removed 0 bases from V and 5 bases from J, with 19 bases in between. For the CDR3, the DNA is TGTGCCAGCAGTGAAGCGCTTTCCGGGGCCGGGGGTTATGGCTACACCTTC. This encodes CASSEALSGAGGYGYTF.

The chain recombines TRBV7-2 with TRBJ1-2; possible D gene TRBD1, 6 bases. This CDR3 has 17 residues. The germline CDR1 and CDR2 sequences are SGHTA and FQGNSA. The V end lost 1 base, the J end lost 0 bases, and 15 bases lay between the germline ends. The CDR3 reads CASSLDIRTVPNYGYTF. The CDR3 nucleotides are TGTGCCAGCAGCTTAGATATCAGGACAGTTCCTAACTATGGCTACACCTTC.

The rearrangement uses TRBV18 and TRBJ1-1; D may be TRBD1 (6 bases). The CDR3 is made up of 17 amino acids. Germline V lookup: CDR1 KGHSH, CDR2 LQKENI. Trimming removed 6 bases at V and 1 base at J, with 21 bases between. The CDR3 nucleotides are TGTGCCAGCTCGCCCAAAGTGGGGGCAGAAAGGAACACTGAAGCTTTCTTT. Translation gives CASSPKVGAERNTEAFF.

CDR3 nucleotides: TGCGCCAGCAGCTTGGTTAGTCTGACAGGGGGGAGTTGGAATGGCTACACCTTC. It is translated as CASSLVSLTGGSWNGYTF. V gene TRBV5-1 combines with J gene TRBJ1-2, with 9 bases matching TRBD1. The length of the CDR3 is 18 residues. Germline CDR1 reads SGHRS; CDR2 reads YFSETQ. J was trimmed by 6 bases and V by 0 bases; bases with no gene match: 15.

The genes are TRBV19 and TRBJ2-7; 9 bases map to TRBD1. V trimming: 5 bases; J trimming: 3 bases; junction bases outside the gene matches: 5. The CDR3 runs to 14 residues. From germline, CDR1 is LNHDA and CDR2 SQIVND (reference sequence). Here the CDR3 DNA reads TGTGCCAGTAGTGTAGGGACAGGGAACTACGAGCAGTACTTC. Amino acid sequence: CASSVGTGNYEQYF. Full variable domain (rest looked up from reference TRBV19 and TRBJ2-7): DGGITQSPKYLFRKEGQNVTLSCEQNLNHDAMYWYRQDPGQGLRLIYYSQIVNDFQKGDIAEGYSVSREKKESFPLTVTSAQKNPTAFYLCASSVGTGNYEQYFGPGTRLTVT.

The chain carries TRBV27 and TRBJ2-3, with D tentatively TRBD2 (5 bases). CDR3 length: 13 amino acids. Germline CDR1 reads MNHEY; CDR2 reads SMNVEV (reference sequence). Trimming removed 2 bases from V and 8 bases from J, with 11 bases in between. The CDR3 reads CASSLTSQATQYF. The CDR3 bases are TGTGCCAGCAGTTTAACTAGTCAGGCTACGCAGTATTTT.